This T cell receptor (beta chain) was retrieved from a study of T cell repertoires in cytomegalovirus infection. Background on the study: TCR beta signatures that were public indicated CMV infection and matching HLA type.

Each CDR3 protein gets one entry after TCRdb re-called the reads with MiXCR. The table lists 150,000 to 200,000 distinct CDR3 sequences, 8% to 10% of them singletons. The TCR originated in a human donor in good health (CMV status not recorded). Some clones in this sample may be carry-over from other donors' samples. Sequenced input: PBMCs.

The CDR3, as DNA: TGTGCCAGCAGCTTAGGGGGCGTCGAGCAGTACTTC. It yields the protein CASSLGGVEQYF. This chain uses TRBV7-2 with TRBJ2-7, with D maybe TRBD1 (5 bases). This CDR3 is built from 12 residues. The V end lost 1 base, the J end lost 6 bases, and 7 bases lay between the germline ends. Germline CDR1 is SGHTA and CDR2 is FQGNSA.